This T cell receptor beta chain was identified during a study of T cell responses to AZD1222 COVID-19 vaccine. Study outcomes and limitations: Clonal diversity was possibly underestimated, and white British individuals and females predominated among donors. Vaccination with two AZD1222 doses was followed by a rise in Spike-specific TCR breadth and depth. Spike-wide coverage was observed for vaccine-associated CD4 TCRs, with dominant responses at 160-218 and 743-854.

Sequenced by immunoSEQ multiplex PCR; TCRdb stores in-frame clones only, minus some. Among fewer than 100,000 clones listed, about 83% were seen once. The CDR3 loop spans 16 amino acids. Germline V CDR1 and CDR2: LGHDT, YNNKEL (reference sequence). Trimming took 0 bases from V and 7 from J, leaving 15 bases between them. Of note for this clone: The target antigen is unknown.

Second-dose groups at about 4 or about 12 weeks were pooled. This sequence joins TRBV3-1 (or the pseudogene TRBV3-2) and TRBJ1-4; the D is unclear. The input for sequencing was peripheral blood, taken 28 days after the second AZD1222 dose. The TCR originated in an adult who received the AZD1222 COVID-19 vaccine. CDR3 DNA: TGTGCCAGCAGCCAAGAGGGGTCAGAATCTAGTGAAAAACTGTTTTTT. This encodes CASSQEGSESSEKLFF.